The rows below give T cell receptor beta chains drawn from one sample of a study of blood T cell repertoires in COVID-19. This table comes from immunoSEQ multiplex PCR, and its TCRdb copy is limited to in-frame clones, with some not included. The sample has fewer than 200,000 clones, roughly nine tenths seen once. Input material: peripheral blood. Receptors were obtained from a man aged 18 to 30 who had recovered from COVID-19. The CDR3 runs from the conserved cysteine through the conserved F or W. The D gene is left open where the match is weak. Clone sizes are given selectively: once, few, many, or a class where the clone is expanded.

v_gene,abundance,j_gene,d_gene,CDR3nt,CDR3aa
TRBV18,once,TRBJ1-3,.,TGTGCCAGCTCACCGATCCAGACAGACCTCTCTGGAAACACCATATATTTT,CASSPIQTDLSGNTIYF
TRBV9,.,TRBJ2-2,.,TGTGCCAGCAGCCCCGACGGAAACAGCGGGTGGCCCGACACCGGGGAGCTGTTTTTT,CASSPDGNSGWPDTGELFF
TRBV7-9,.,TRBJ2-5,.,TGTGCCAGCAGCTCGACTGGAATCGAGACCCAGTACTTC,CASSSTGIETQYF
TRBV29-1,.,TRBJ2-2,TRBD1,TGCAGCGTTGAAGATCCCAGGGGGTTGAGCACCGGGGAGCTGTTTTTT,CSVEDPRGLSTGELFF
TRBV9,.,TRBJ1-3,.,TGTGCCAGCAGCGTAGAAACGAGTGGAAACACCATATATTTT,CASSVETSGNTIYF
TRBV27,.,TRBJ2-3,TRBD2,TGTGCCAGCAGTTTATCGATTAGCGGGAGTTGGGTAGATACGCAGTATTTT,CASSLSISGSWVDTQYF
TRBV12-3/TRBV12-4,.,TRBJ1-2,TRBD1,TGTGCCAGCGGGGCAGGGGGCCATTACTACACCTTC,CASGAGGHYYTF
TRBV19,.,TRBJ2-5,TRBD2,TGTGCCAGTAGTAGACTAGCGGGAGTCGGGGAGACCCAGTACTTC,CASSRLAGVGETQYF
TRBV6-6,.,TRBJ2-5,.,TGTGCCAGCAGCCTTAGTGACAGTCAAGAGACCCAGTACTTC,CASSLSDSQETQYF
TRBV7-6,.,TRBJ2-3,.,TGTGCCAGCATCCCACTTGGTACCAGCACAGATACGCAGTATTTT,CASIPLGTSTDTQYF
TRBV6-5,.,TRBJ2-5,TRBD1,TGTGCCAGCACCCATTGGACAGGAACAGTGGAGACCCAGTACTTC,CASTHWTGTVETQYF
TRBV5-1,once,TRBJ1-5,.,TGCGCCAGCCGGAGGGGGGGCGATCAGCCCCAGCATTTT,CASRRGGDQPQHF
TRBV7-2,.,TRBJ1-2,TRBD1,TGTGCCAGCAGCCCCCGGACAGGACTTAACTATGGCTACACCTTC,CASSPRTGLNYGYTF
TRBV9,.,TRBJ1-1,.,TGTGCCAGCAGCCTCAGCACCAAGACAGCGAACACTGAAGCTTTCTTT,CASSLSTKTANTEAFF
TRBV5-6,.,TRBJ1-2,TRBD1,TGTGCCAGCAGCCTCACCGGGACAGGAGCCTTTGGCTACACCTTC,CASSLTGTGAFGYTF
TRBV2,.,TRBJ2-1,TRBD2,TGTGCCAGCAAGAGGTTAGCGGGAGGCGGTGAGCAGTTCTTC,CASKRLAGGGEQFF
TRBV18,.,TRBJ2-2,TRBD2,TGTGCCAGCTCACCTTCACTAGCGGGAGTGGACACCGGGGAGCTGTTTTTT,CASSPSLAGVDTGELFF
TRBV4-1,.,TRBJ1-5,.,TGCGCCAGCAGCCAAGATCTCTGGGGGGGGCAGCCCCAGCATTTT,CASSQDLWGGQPQHF
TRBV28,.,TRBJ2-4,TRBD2,TGTGCCAGCAGTCTCGGGGGGGCTGGGAAAAACATTCAGTACTTC,CASSLGGAGKNIQYF
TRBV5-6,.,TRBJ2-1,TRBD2,TGTGCCAGCAGCTGGGGACTAGCGGGAGACAATGAGCAGTTCTTC,CASSWGLAGDNEQFF
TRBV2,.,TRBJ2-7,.,TGTGCCAGCAGTGTTTTGACAGCCTACGAGCAGTACTTC,CASSVLTAYEQYF
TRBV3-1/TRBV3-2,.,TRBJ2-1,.,TGTGCCAGCGCCCTGACTTTTAATGAGCAGTTCTTC,CASALTFNEQFF
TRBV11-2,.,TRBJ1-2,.,TGTGCCAGCAGCATGGGCCCGGGACACAATTATGGCTACACCTTC,CASSMGPGHNYGYTF
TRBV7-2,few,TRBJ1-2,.,TGTGCCAGCAGCTTCGGCGGAGGGACCTATGGCTACACCTTC,CASSFGGGTYGYTF
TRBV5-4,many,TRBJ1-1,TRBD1,TGTGCCAGCATCTCGACAGGGGCAGGCACTGAAGCTTTCTTT,CASISTGAGTEAFF
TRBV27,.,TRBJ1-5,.,TGTGCCAGCAGTTATTTGGGGGCAGGCCAGCCCCAGCATTTT,CASSYLGAGQPQHF
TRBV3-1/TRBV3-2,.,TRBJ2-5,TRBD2,TGTGCCAGCAGCCAACCGGGAGGGAAAGAGACCCAGTACTTC,CASSQPGGKETQYF
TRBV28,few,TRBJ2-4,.,TGTGCCAGCAGTTTACCGGGTTCCCACCCCCGGAACATTCAGTACTTC,CASSLPGSHPRNIQYF
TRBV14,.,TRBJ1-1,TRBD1,TGTGCCAGCAGCTCACACAGGGGGCGGGAGACATCCACTGAAGCTTTCTTT,CASSSHRGRETSTEAFF
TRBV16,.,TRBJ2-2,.,TGTGCCAGCAGCCGGCGGAAGAGGGCGGAGGGCACCGGGGAGCTGTTTTTT,CASSRRKRAEGTGELFF
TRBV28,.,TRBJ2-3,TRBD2,TGTGCCAGCACGGGAGGGACAGATACGCAGTATTTT,CASTGGTDTQYF
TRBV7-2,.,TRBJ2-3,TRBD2,TGTGCCAGCAGCTTAGTAGCGGGGAAACGCACAGATACGCAGTATTTT,CASSLVAGKRTDTQYF
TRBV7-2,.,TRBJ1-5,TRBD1,TGTGCCAGCAGCCCACAGGGGGCTTATAGCAATCAGCCCCAGCATTTT,CASSPQGAYSNQPQHF
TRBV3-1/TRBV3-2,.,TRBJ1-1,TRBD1,TGTGCCAGCATCAATCGGCAGGGGGCAACTGAAGCTTTCTTT,CASINRQGATEAFF
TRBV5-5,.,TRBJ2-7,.,TGTGCCAGCAGCCAAACGCAGGGCATTGGCTCCTACGAGCAGTACTTC,CASSQTQGIGSYEQYF
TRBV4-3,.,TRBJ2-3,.,TGCGCCAGCAGCCCTGGAGGGACAGATACGCAGTATTTT,CASSPGGTDTQYF
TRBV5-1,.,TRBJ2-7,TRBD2,TGCGCCAGCAGCGGAACTAGCGGGATCCCACTCGAGCAGTACTTC,CASSGTSGIPLEQYF
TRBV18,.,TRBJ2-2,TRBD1,TGTGCCAGCTCTCGACAGGGTAACACCGGGGAGCTGTTTTTT,CASSRQGNTGELFF
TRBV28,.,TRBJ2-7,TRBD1,TGTGCCAGCAGTCCCGGGACAGGGGGATTCTACGAGCAGTACTTC,CASSPGTGGFYEQYF
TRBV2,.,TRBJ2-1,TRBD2,TGTGCCAGCAGCCCCGGGACTAGCGGGAGAGATGAGCAGTTCTTC,CASSPGTSGRDEQFF
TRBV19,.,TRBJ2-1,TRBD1,TGTGCCAGTAGTCTCCAGGGGGCTGGTGAGCAGTTCTTC,CASSLQGAGEQFF